This T cell receptor beta chain is from a study of control samples from healthy donors and cancer patients. Sequencing used immunoSEQ multiplex PCR; TCRdb keeps in-frame clones, though not all of them. The repertoire holds about 150,000 clones, with around nine tenths as singletons. The CDR3 sequence is 13 residues long. After removal of 4 bases from V and 7 bases from J, the junction contained 2 bases not matched to a gene. Germline V CDR1 and CDR2: MNHEY, SVGEGT. V and J are TRBV6-2 or TRBV6-3 and TRBJ2-1; TRBD2 aligns across 9 bases. The sequence was collected from a man aged 25 to 40 in good health. Sequencing was done on a sample of blood. The CDR3 DNA is TGTGCCAGCAGTTCAGCGGGGGGTAATGAGCAGTTCTTC. This codes for CASSSAGGNEQFF.